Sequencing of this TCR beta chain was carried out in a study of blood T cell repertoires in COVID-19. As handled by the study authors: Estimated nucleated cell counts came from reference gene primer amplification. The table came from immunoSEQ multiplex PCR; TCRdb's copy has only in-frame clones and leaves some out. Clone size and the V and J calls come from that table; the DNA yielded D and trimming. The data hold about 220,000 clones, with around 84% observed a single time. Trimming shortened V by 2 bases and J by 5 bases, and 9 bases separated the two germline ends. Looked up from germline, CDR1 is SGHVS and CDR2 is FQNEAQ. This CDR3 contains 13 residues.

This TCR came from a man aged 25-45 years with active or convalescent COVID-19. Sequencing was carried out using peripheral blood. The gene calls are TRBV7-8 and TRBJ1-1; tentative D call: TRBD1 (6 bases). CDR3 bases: TGTGCCAGCAGCTTAAGGGGGTTGACTGAAGCTTTCTTT. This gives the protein CASSLRGLTEAFF.